This T cell receptor beta chain was identified during a study of T cells in tumors after PD-1 blockade. Background on the study: Treatment was either pembrolizumab 200 mg every 3 weeks or cemiplimab 350 mg every 2 weeks.

Assay: immunoSEQ multiplex PCR; the TCRdb copy retains only in-frame clones and omits some. Among around 49,000 clones listed, more than 65% were seen once. The CDR3 has 15 residues. CDR1 and CDR2 from the germline V gene are SEHNR and FQNEAQ (reference sequence). V shed 4 bases, J shed 2 bases, and the junction held 8 bases outside the gene matches. The sequence came from a human donor with basal cell carcinoma. The sample in question was PBMCs, obtained before anti-PD-1 treatment. The J gene is TRBJ2-7, the V gene TRBV7-9; 7 nucleotides line up with TRBD1. The CDR3 reads CASSSRDSVPYEQYF. The CDR3 DNA follows: TGTGCCAGCAGCTCCCGGGACAGCGTTCCCTACGAGCAGTACTTC.